This T cell receptor beta chain was found in a study of beta chain features in type 1 diabetes listed by TCRdb under 2018. With respect to the entire study: Mean age, gender distribution, total cell number and subset yield did not differ between patients and healthy donors. A total of 107,917,701 sorted cells were examined across all samples, and a strong correlation was observed between cell number per subset and RNA yield. The study compared the TCRB repertoires of sorted circulating CD4+ T cell subsets in recently diagnosed type 1 diabetes patients with those in matched healthy donors. Whereas all 30 or so donors provided naive and central memory subsets, regulatory and stem cell-like memory subsets were isolated from just 8 patients and roughly eight healthy donors.

A single peripheral blood draw of approximately 100 mL on average was collected from each donor into heparinised tubes. Using a panel that included CD45RO, CCR7, CD25, CD127, CD95 and CD27, naive, central memory, regulatory and stem cell-like memory CD4+ T cells were sorted on a BD FACSAria II. Every sorted population had a purity above 98%. PBMCs were separated immediately by Lymphoprep density gradient centrifugation and were stained directly, without being cultured. So that batch effects would be minimized, each experiment stained and sorted samples in pairs, pairing one healthy donor with one patient. This clone was detected a few times. Which antigen it targets is not known. No much larger clone exists at a distance of one base, and base qualities are not known. CDR1 and CDR2 were assigned from the germline V gene as MDHEN and SYDVKM. Between the V and J ends, shortened by 1 base and 7 bases respectively, the junction contains 2 bases. From its cysteine to its phenylalanine, the CDR3 spans 11 amino acids. Just the 33-base CDR3 DNA is kept, in frame starting at base 1.

Here is what the overall study found, with its caveats: Because cDNA rather than genomic DNA was sequenced, highly expressing activated cells could have been over-represented, although no difference in activation and CD3 levels was found between groups. Naive, central memory and regulatory TCRB repertoires appeared to be more alike among patients than among healthy donors. PCR might favor shorter templates, but patient and control samples were amplified and corrected together, so any skew would affect both groups equally. A moderate but significant shortening of TCRB CDR3 length was observed in type 1 diabetes patients in all four CD4+ subsets. Because small numbers of individuals were included in the HLA sub-analyses, any influence of HLA type on TCRB rearrangement was left unresolved. At VDJ recombination sites, patients with type 1 diabetes made fewer insertions and deleted more nucleotides, a pattern implying thymic rearrangement abnormalities.

The entire amount of isolated RNA was reverse transcribed using the High Capacity cDNA Reverse Transcription Kit, so the sequenced TCRB transcripts were expressed ones. Deep immunoSEQ sequencing was performed on naive, central memory and regulatory T cell samples, with an average of roughly 3.6 million total reads per sample. Sorted cells were lysed in RLT buffer, and RNA was extracted using DNase-treated RNeasy Micro or Mini kits according to cell number. Each cell subset was processed separately to prevent cross-contamination, with patient and healthy donor samples processed together. The immunoSEQ multiplex PCR was used to amplify TCRB sequences from cDNA, generating 87-bp fragments that spanned the CDR3 region. Sequencing of the amplicons was done on the Illumina HiSeq platform. On the authors' methods: PCR bias was computationally corrected using synthetic template baselines, reads within Hamming distance 2 were collapsed, and singletons that could not be merged were discarded. Reads were aligned against IMGT to assign V, D and J genes, CDR3 length and insertions or deletions at six rearrangement sites. Within each subset, clonotype counts were normalized to sorted cell number, after which true diversity and Gini coefficients were computed with the tcR R package. The overlap coefficient, calculated on TCRB nucleotide sequences, was used to quantify repertoire sharing. TCRdb retrieved this table from immuneACCESS and kept in-frame rearrangements only. Not all clones are present; in checked studies, unresolved V genes account for under half, and no reason is known for the remainder. The V and J calls and the clone size are those of that table, but D and trimming were determined from the DNA. The sample yields approximately 160,000 clones; 10% were counted once. Jointly, the top ten make up 0.5% of the sample.

The receptor was isolated from a man aged 25 to 45 with type 1 diabetes. The chain uses TRBV28 and TRBJ1-5; the D gene assignment is ambiguous. The sample consisted of central memory CD4+ T cells from blood. Read as DNA, the sequence is TGTGCCAGCAGTTTATCGCAGCCCCAGCATTTT. It is translated as CASSLSQPQHF.